Following are 5 T cell receptor beta chains from one sample sequenced in a study of shared clonotypes between healthy human individuals. Only in-frame clones appear in the TCRdb table, and some are missing; sequencing was by immunoSEQ multiplex PCR. The sample consists of 400,000 to 600,000 clones, more than 75% of them appearing once. Sequences were obtained from PBMCs. Receptor source: a woman aged 35 to 49 in good health. Some clones in this sample may be carry-over from other donors' samples.

This clone has only one observation. The chain links TRBV5-1 to TRBJ2-5; D is possibly TRBD2 (6 bases). Germline CDR1 is SGHRS and CDR2 is YFSETQ. The CDR3 loop spans 15 amino acids. V was shortened by 1 base and J by 1 base, with 11 bases between the two germline ends. The CDR3 region is CASSLYGSPQETQYF. CDR3 coding DNA: TGCGCCAGCAGCTTGTACGGGAGTCCCCAAGAGACCCAGTACTTC.

The chain combines TRBV10-3 with TRBJ2-6; 13 nucleotides align to TRBD2. This CDR3 contains 18 residues. Germline CDR1 reads ENHRY; CDR2 reads SYGVKD. V gave up 5 bases and J gave up 1 base; unmatched junction bases: 5. CDR3 bases: TGTGCCATCAGTCCAACTAGCGGGAGGGGGTCTGGGGCCAACGTCCTGACTTTC. It codes for CAISPTSGRGSGANVLTF.

There are a few counts of this clone. This chain links TRBV5-1 with TRBJ2-3; D could derive from TRBD1 or TRBD2 (5 bases each). CDR3 length equals 15 residues. Germline assignment: CDR1 SGHRS and CDR2 YFSETQ. V was shortened by 5 bases and J by 1 base, with 14 bases between the two germline ends. The CDR3 reads CASSQGDPGTDTQYF. CDR3 DNA sequence: TGCGCCAGCAGTCAAGGGGACCCGGGCACAGATACGCAGTATTTT.

The V gene is TRBV18, the J gene TRBJ1-1; D is undetermined. V was cut by 0 bases and J by 3 bases, with 8 bases left in between. Per germline, CDR1 KGHSH and CDR2 LQKENI. The CDR3 contains 14 residues. The CDR3 spells CASSPPGSDTEAFF. CDR3 DNA sequence: TGTGCCAGCTCACCACCGGGCTCTGACACTGAAGCTTTCTTT.

V is TRBV28 and J is TRBJ2-5, with D maybe TRBD2 (6 bases). The CDR3 has 14 residues. V gave up 6 bases and J gave up 4 bases, with 15 bases separating them. Per germline, CDR1 MDHEN and CDR2 SYDVKM. The CDR3 loop reads CASRLSSGGETQYF. CDR3 nucleotides: TGTGCCAGCAGACTGAGTAGCGGCGGAGAGACCCAGTACTTC. Full variable domain (outside the CDR3, taken from reference TRBV28 and TRBJ2-5): DVKVTQSSRYLVKRTGEKVFLECVQDMDHENMFWYRQDPGLGLRLIYFSYDVKMKEKGDIPEGYSVSREKKERFSLILESASTNQTSMYLCASRLSSGGETQYFGPGTRLLVL.